This T cell receptor (beta chain) was sequenced for a study of T cell responses to AZD1222 COVID-19 vaccine. With regard to this clone: The target antigen is unknown.

Timing groups of about 4 and about 12 weeks for second doses were pooled. Using immunoSEQ multiplex PCR, the repertoire was profiled, and TCRdb retains in-frame clones only, with some absent. The profile shows about 50,000 clones, roughly 80% of them singletons. Losses at the gene ends were 9 bases for V and 0 bases for J; bases not matched to a gene: 9. This CDR3 spans 15 amino acids. Looked up from germline, CDR1 is MNHEY and CDR2 is SVGAGI. General study findings and limits: Only a handful of AZD1222 recipients were seropositive at baseline. Spike-specific TCR breadth and depth went up after people got two AZD1222 doses.

J is TRBJ1-1 and V is TRBV6-5; 8 bases match TRBD1. The sequencing used peripheral blood, collected 28 days after the second AZD1222 dose. This clonotype was obtained from an adult who received the AZD1222 COVID-19 vaccine. In nucleotides, the CDR3 is TGTGCCAGTTCGTTGGGACAGGCTATGAACACTGAAGCTTTCTTT. Residues: CASSLGQAMNTEAFF.